The sequence of this TCR beta chain was determined in a study of CD8+CD57+ T cells in acquired aplastic anemia. For the study at large: An average of approximately 3.4 ug of DNA was obtained from sorted CD4+ and CD8+ cells. Roughly 11 million reads, on average, were obtained for CD4+ cells from healthy donors.

Germline CDR1 and CDR2: SGHTA and FQGTGA. The CDR3 consists of 12 residues. The ends were cut back, 5 bases at V and 4 bases at J, with 6 bases in the middle. Study-level findings and limits: Between patients and controls, CD8+ Simpson's diversity did not vary significantly. Overlapping CD8+ CDR3 repertoires of patients and controls contained under 35 shared sequences.

TCR beta VDJ combinations and CDR3 sequences were profiled from genomic DNA. A single record per CDR3 protein comes from TCRdb applying MiXCR to the reads. This sample yields fewer than 200,000 distinct CDR3 sequences, of which about three fifths are seen a single time; about 48% belongs to the top ten. This clonotype was recorded a few times. Its antigen is not known. The chain combines TRBV7-3 with TRBJ2-1; D gene unclear. The clonotype comes from a human donor in good health. Sequenced sample: sorted CD4+, CD8+, or CD8+CD57+ T cells (not recorded which) from PBMCs. This CDR3 is CASSEGYNEQFF. In DNA, the CDR3 is TGTGCCAGCAGCGAAGGGTACAATGAGCAGTTCTTC.